This TCR beta chain was documented in a study of Ad26.COV2.S vaccination and SARS-CoV-2 variants. Across the whole study: Into the muscle, Ad26.COV2.S was dosed once or twice, 56 days apart. Study results and caveats: Measurement of non-spike TCR breadth gave similar results in vaccine and placebo recipients.

Generated by immunoSEQ multiplex PCR, the TCRdb table keeps only in-frame clones and is missing some. The sample shows about 480,000 clones, about 83% of them seen only once. To note about this clone: Antigen unknown.

Trimming took 4 bases from V and 1 from J, leaving 13 bases between them. CDR1 is GTSNPN, CDR2 SVGIG, per germline (reference sequence). The CDR3 runs to 14 residues. Treatment defined: some 20 received Ad26.COV2.S at low or high dose, single or two shots; 5 received placebo; per-sample allocation not given. Specimens were obtained on day 63 following the first vaccine or placebo injection. The sample came from a Boston adult aged 18-55 years. Ad26.COV2.S expressed prefusion-stabilized spike from the original Wuhan strain. The specimen comprised peripheral blood, sampled in a trial of Ad26.COV2.S vaccine versus placebo. This rearrangement joins TRBV30 to TRBJ2-5, with a tentative D call TRBD1 (6 bases). This receptor was taken from a person between 18 and 65 years old who received the Ad26.COV2.S COVID-19 vaccine or a placebo. For the CDR3, the DNA is TGTGCCTGGAACGGGGACATCCTCCAAGAGACCCAGTACTTC. The encoded protein is CAWNGDILQETQYF.